The sequence of this T cell receptor beta chain was determined in a study of human T cells and chemical hapten exposure. Overall study context: Patients received weekly diphenylcyclopropenone doses to the scalp throughout the approximately 24-week study. Per-sample TCR yield variation was attributed mainly to small pooled library volume differences.

This clonotype was detected only a few times. As yet, its antigen is unknown. The CDR3 is 16 residues long. CDR1 is ENHRY and CDR2 is SYGVKD in the germline V gene. V was trimmed by 0 bases and J by 0 bases, leaving 11 bases between them. During construction of the library, unique molecular identifiers were attached to individual cDNA molecules for quantitative, reproducible TCR counting. MiXCR, applied by TCRdb to the RACE reads, yields one record per CDR3 protein. This table holds 180,000 or so distinct CDR3 sequences, 20% to 25% found once. Study results and limitations: Significantly greater numbers of large CDR3 similarity clusters came from expanded TCRs than from controls.

As for time point: patch test 1, 2 weeks after DPC sensitization. Indicated treatment: therapeutic diphenylcyclopropenone sensitization with weekly scalp DPC. The V gene is TRBV10-3, the J gene TRBJ1-1; D perhaps matches TRBD1 (6 bases). The clonotype comes from a woman aged 50 to 60 with alopecia areata. Some clones in this sample may be carry-over from other donors' samples. Sequencing used whole blood, obtained in connection with sensitization to the hapten diphenylcyclopropenone (DPC). The CDR3 here is CAISESNQGLNTEAFF. Written as DNA, the CDR3 is TGTGCCATCAGTGAGTCGAACCAGGGGCTGAACACTGAAGCTTTCTTT.